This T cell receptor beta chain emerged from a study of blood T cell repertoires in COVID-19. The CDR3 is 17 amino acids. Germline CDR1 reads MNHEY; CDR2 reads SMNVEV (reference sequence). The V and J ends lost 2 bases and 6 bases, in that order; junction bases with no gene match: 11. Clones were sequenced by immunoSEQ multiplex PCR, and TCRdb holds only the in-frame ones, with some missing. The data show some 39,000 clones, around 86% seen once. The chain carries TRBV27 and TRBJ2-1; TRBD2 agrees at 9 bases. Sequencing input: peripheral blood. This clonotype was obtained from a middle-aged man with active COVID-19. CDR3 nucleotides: TGTGCCAGCAGTTTACCCCCTGAGGTAGCGGGGGCCAATGAGCAGTTCTTC. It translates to CASSLPPEVAGANEQFF.